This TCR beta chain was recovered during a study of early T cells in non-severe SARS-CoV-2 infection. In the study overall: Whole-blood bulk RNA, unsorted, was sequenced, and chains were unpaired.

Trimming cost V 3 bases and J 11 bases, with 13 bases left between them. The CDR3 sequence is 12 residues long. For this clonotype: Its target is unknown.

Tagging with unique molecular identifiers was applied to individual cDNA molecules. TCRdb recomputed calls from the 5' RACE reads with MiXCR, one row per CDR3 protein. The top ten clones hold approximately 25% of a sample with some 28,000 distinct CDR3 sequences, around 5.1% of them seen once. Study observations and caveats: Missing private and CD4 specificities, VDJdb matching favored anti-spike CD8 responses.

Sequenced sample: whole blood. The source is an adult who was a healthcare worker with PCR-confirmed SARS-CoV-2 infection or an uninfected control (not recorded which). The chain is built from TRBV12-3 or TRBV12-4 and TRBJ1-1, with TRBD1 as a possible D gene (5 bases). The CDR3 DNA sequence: TGTGCCAGCAGTTTTTGGGGGTTCCACGCTTTCTTT. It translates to CASSFWGFHAFF.